A selection of T cell receptor beta chains follows, all from one sample in a study of T cell repertoires in ileal Crohn's disease. TCRdb's copy holds only in-frame clones and misses some; the assay was immunoSEQ multiplex PCR. The sample lists around 15,000 clones; 87% were seen once. The sample consisted of ileal tissue. Receptors originate from an adult with Crohn's disease. CDR3s include the opening cysteine and the closing phenylalanine or tryptophan. A D gene is named only where the DNA matches it firmly. Size tells how often a clone was seen (once, few, many) or the class of an expanded clone, and some rows leave it out.

. | TRBJ2-5 | TRBV13 | TRBD1 | CASSFRDRGRLEEQYF | TGTGCCAGCAGCTTTCGGGACAGGGGGCGCTTAGAGGAGCAGTACTTC
. | TRBJ1-1 | TRBV29-1 | . | CSVEDPDRSYTEAFF | TGCAGCGTTGAAGACCCAGACAGGTCGTACACTGAAGCTTTCTTT
. | TRBJ2-2 | TRBV19 | TRBD2 | CASSKGLAGTNTGELFF | TGTGCCAGTAGTAAAGGGCTAGCGGGGACGAACACCGGGGAGCTGTTTTTT
. | TRBJ2-7 | TRBV15 | . | CATSRDTGYEQYF | TGTGCCACCAGCAGAGATACGGGTTACGAGCAGTACTTC
. | TRBJ2-1 | TRBV19 | TRBD2 | CASSVTSGDYNEQFF | TGTGCCAGTAGTGTGACTAGCGGGGACTACAATGAGCAGTTCTTC
. | TRBJ2-5 | TRBV10-1 | TRBD1 | CARPDRGFETQYF | TGCGCCAGACCTGACAGGGGGTTCGAAACCCAGTACTTC
. | TRBJ2-3 | TRBV7-3 | TRBD1 | CASSPQGATDTQYF | TGTGCCAGCAGTCCTCAGGGGGCCACAGATACGCAGTATTTT
. | TRBJ2-7 | TRBV29-1 | TRBD1 | CSVEDRDRAGEQYF | TGCAGCGTTGAAGATCGAGACAGGGCAGGGGAGCAGTACTTC
. | TRBJ2-7 | TRBV28 | . | CASSPQDYLGEQYF | TGTGCCAGCAGTCCTCAGGACTACCTGGGCGAGCAGTACTTC
. | TRBJ1-2 | TRBV6-5 | TRBD1 | CASSSTLTGDGGYTF | TGTGCCAGCAGTTCCACTCTGACAGGGGACGGTGGCTACACCTTC
. | TRBJ1-1 | TRBV2 | . | CASSEDRGLTEAFF | TGTGCCAGCAGTGAAGACCGAGGATTGACTGAAGCTTTCTTT
. | TRBJ1-2 | TRBV29-1 | TRBD1 | CSVAGGTGDYTF | TGCAGCGTTGCGGGGGGGACAGGGGATTACACCTTC
few | TRBJ2-5 | TRBV19 | TRBD2 | CASSSSGNQETQYF | TGTGCCAGTAGCTCTAGCGGGAACCAAGAGACCCAGTACTTC
. | TRBJ2-7 | TRBV28 | TRBD2 | CASIGGSARQYF | TGTGCCAGCATCGGGGGGAGTGCCAGGCAGTACTTC